This TCR beta chain appears in the sequencing data of a study of regulatory T cells in long-lasting Graves disease. Study findings and constraints: Persistent Graves' patients showed less TCR diversity than newly diagnosed ones. Results may be inaccurate due to the small sample size.

Time point here: newly diagnosed GD, antithyroid drugs for less than 3 months. Making the TCR library involved RNA that had been extracted from PBMCs. This clonotype was observed at least ten times. Its antigen is unidentified. This CDR3 has 13 residues. Trimming removed 5 bases from V and 4 bases from J, with 8 bases in between. Library construction for TCR beta used iRepertoire HTBI primers and Arm-PCR of CDR3 regions. Per the original methods: Identification of gene segments yielded over 60 TRBV and 14 TRBJ across samples. TCRdb fed the multiplex PCR reads into MiXCR, producing one record per CDR3 protein. TCRdb's processing, not the authors', yielded these V and J calls. The data show about 450,000 distinct CDR3 sequences, with 12% to 15% seen just once and approximately 17% held by the top ten. These data were likewise used in another study, on T cells in Graves' hyperthyroidism and ophthalmopathy. From that second work: Diagnosis of hyperthyroidism was new in patients aged 18 to 65, and its duration was under 2 months.

The TCR comes from a woman aged 45-59 years with Graves disease. The V call is TRBV12-3 or TRBV12-4, the J call TRBJ2-2; D call uncertain. Sequenced material: peripheral blood mononuclear cells (PBMCs), taken at new diagnosis, from a patient treated with antithyroid drugs. CDR3 in DNA: TGTGCCAGCAGTCCCCTGGCCACCGGGGAGCTGTTTTTT. This gives the protein CASSPLATGELFF.